This T cell receptor beta chain was captured by sequencing in a study of beta chain features in type 1 diabetes. Study background: Across all samples, roughly 100,000,000 sorted cells were examined. Study-level points and caveats: More deletions and fewer insertions at VDJ junctions were found in patients with type 1 diabetes. Shorter TCRB CDR3s, moderately but significantly so, were found in Type 1 diabetes patients in all four CD4+ subsets. Cells expressing TCR highly could be over-represented by cDNA sequencing.

Germline V lookup: CDR1 SGHNT, CDR2 YENEEA. V lost 3 bases and J lost 4, with 12 bases in between. The CDR3 length is 14 residues. The authors obtained over 95% purity in all sorted populations. What was sequenced were expressed TCRB transcripts, since all of the isolated RNA had been reverse transcribed. Data came from immunoSEQ multiplex PCR; TCRdb stores just in-frame clones and leaves some out. The sample includes 600,000 to 700,000 clones, roughly 13% of them seen just once. A word on this clone: Its specificity is unknown.

Specimen: naive CD4+ T cells from blood. This receptor was obtained from a man in his late teens or twenties with type 1 diabetes. The chain uses TRBV11-3 and TRBJ1-2, with D unclear. The CDR3: CASSFGRTSYGYTF. The CDR3 DNA reads as TGTGCCAGCAGCTTCGGGAGAACCTCCTATGGCTACACCTTC.